This T cell receptor (beta chain) derives from a study of T cell responses to AZD1222 COVID-19 vaccine. Study results and limitations: CD4 TCRs associated with vaccination spanned spike, dominating at 160-218 and 743-854. Rises in breadth and depth of Spike-specific TCRs came after two AZD1222 doses.

TCRdb's table, derived via immunoSEQ multiplex PCR, lists solely in-frame clones and lacks some. The sample has fewer than 120,000 clones, about 95% seen once. V lost 2 bases, J lost 2 bases, and 9 bases lay in between. CDR1 and CDR2 (germline): MNHEY, SVGAGI. The CDR3 loop spans 14 amino acids. In the case of this clone: Its antigen is not known.

This chain joins TRBV6-5 and TRBJ1-2; D gene unclear. The source was peripheral blood, collected 28 days after the second AZD1222 dose. This receptor was obtained from an adult who received the AZD1222 COVID-19 vaccine. The CDR3 DNA sequence: TGTGCCAGCAGTTACGTCTCAGAAAACTATGGCTACACCTTC. Translation gives CASSYVSENYGYTF.